The entry below gives a single T cell receptor beta chain sequence along with its context. Other nucleotide sequences in the sample specify the same CDR3. The data were produced by immunoSEQ multiplex PCR, yet TCRdb's version contains in-frame clones alone and is incomplete. The table shows about 1.1 million clones, with around three quarters occurring only once. These data come from a study of shared clonotypes between healthy human individuals. From CD4+ cells came CD45RA+ naive and CD45RA-negative memory subsets. Trimming at V came to 5 bases and at J to 3 bases, leaving 4 bases not matched to a gene. Germline V gives CDR1 SGHTA, CDR2 FQGTGA. CDR3 length equals 14 residues.

The specimen sequenced was memory CD4+ T cells from PBMCs. The subset: CD45RA-negative fraction. The TCR comes from a man between 18 and 29 years old in good health. Some clones in this sample may be carry-over from other donors' samples. V is TRBV7-3 and J is TRBJ2-3, with 8 bases lining up with TRBD2. In nucleotides, the CDR3 is TGTGCCAGCAGCCCTGGGACTAGTACAGATACGCAGTATTTT. The encoded protein is CASSPGTSTDTQYF.